This T cell receptor beta chain was captured by sequencing in a study of cytomegalovirus exposure and HLA in healthy donors. As regards this clone: The junction shows a germline mismatch at one end, possibly a read error.

The germline gives CDR1 SGHNT, CDR2 YYREEE (reference sequence). CDR3 length equals 14 residues. Assay: immunoSEQ multiplex PCR; the TCRdb copy retains only in-frame clones and omits some. The sample yields over 120,000 clones, approximately 88% seen once. The sequence came from a man between 18 and 29 years old in good health and CMV-seropositive. This chain connects TRBV5-4 to TRBJ1-1; 7 positions agree with TRBD1. Material: PBMCs. As DNA, the CDR3 is TGTGCCAGCACCTTGGGACAGACGAACACTGAAGCTTTCTTT. This translates into CASTLGQTNTEAFF.